The present entry profiles one T cell receptor beta chain with its context. What it binds is not known. This specimen comes from a study of shared clonotypes between healthy human individuals. Study summary: Used for every donor were three CD4 naive, three CD4 memory, two CD8 naive and one CD8 memory plate.

Every subset's genomic DNA went evenly onto several immunoSEQ plates. The protocol was immunoSEQ multiplex PCR, while the TCRdb copy is restricted to in-frame clones and leaves out a portion. This sample has a few million clones; about 92% occur once, and the top ten carry around 0.15%. General study results and limits: The expectation was that sequencing depth would affect clonotype sharing among donors. With few donors, the genetic and exposure-history diversity represented was limited.

The germline V gene encodes CDR1 MNHEY and CDR2 SMNVEV (reference sequence). CDR3 size: 13 residues. Trimming stripped 3 bases from V and 8 bases from J, with 13 bases between. The chain is built from TRBV27 and TRBJ1-2, with D tentatively TRBD1 (6 bases). The receptor comes from a man aged 18-30 years in good health. The source material was naive CD4+ T cells sorted from blood. Subset of the sample: CD45RA+ positively selected. The CDR3: CASSFNRASGYTF. CDR3 coding DNA: TGTGCCAGCAGTTTTAACAGGGCATCGGGCTACACCTTC.